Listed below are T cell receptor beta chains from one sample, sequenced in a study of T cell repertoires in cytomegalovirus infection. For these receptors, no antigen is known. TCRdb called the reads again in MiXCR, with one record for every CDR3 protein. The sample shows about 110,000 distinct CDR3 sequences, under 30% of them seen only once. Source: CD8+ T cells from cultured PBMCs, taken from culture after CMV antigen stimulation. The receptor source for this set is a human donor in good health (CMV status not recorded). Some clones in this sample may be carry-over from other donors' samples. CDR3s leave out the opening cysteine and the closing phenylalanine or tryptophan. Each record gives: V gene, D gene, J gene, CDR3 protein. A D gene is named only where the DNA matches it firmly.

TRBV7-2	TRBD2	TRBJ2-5	ASRLPGLAGGASGETQY
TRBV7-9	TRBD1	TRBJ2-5	ASSPGQGSETQY
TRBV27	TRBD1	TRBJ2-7	ASRRRGQYYEQY
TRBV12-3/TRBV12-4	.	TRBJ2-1	ASSGGPDEQF
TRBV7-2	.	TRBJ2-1	ASSLGPLLHEQF
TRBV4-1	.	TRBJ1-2	ASSQGDGRLYSGYT
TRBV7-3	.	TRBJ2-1	ASSYTGTEQF
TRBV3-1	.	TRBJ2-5	ASSHTSGIKETQY
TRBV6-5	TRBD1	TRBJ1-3	ASRSFTGTGYGNTIY
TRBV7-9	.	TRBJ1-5	ASSLAGNSNQPQH
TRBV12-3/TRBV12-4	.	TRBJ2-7	ASSLYRVDYEQY
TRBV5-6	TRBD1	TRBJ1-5	ASSLGQGGQPQH
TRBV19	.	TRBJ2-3	ASSIGLDTQY
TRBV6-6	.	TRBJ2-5	ASSSRDYQETQY